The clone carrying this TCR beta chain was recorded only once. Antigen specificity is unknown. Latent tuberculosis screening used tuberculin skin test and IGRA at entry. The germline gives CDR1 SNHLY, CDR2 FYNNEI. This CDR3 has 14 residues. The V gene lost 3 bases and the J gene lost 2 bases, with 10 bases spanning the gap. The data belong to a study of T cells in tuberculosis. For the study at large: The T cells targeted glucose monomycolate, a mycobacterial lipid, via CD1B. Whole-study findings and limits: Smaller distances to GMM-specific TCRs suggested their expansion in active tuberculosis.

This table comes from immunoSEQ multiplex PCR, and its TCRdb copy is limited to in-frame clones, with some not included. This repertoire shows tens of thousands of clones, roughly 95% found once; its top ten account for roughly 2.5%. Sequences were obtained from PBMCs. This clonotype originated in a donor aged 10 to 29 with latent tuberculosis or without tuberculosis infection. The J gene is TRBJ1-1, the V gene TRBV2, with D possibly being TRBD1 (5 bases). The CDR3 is CASSEWQGNTEAFF. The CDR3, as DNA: TGTGCCAGCAGTGAGTGGCAGGGTAACACTGAAGCTTTCTTT.